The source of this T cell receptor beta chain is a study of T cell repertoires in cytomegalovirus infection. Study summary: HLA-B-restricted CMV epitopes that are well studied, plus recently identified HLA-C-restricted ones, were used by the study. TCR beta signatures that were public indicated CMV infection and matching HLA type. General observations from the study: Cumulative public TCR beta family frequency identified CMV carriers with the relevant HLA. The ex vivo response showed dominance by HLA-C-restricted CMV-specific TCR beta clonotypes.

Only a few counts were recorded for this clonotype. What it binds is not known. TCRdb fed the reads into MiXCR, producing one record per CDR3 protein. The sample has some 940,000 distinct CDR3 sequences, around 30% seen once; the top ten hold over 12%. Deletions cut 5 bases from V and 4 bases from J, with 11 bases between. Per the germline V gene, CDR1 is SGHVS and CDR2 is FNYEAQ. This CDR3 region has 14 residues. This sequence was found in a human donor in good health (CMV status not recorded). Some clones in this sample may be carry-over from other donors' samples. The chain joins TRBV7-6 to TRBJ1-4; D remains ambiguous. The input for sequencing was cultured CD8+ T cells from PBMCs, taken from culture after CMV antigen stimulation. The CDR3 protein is CASSPPGYNEKLFF. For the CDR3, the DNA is TGTGCCAGCAGCCCCCCGGGGTATAATGAAAAACTGTTTTTT. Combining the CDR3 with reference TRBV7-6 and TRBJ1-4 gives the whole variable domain GAGVSQSPRYKVTKRGQDVALRCDPISGHVSLYWYRQALGQGPEFLTYFNYEAQQDKSGLPNDRFSAERPEGSISTLTIQRTEQRDSAMYRCASSPPGYNEKLFFGSGTQLSVL.